Listed below are T cell receptor beta chains from one sample, sequenced in a study of blood T cells in healthy people across ages. TCRdb reanalysed the 5' RACE reads using MiXCR and keeps one entry per CDR3 protein. The data hold roughly 1,500,000 distinct CDR3 sequences, with 34% observed a single time. Sequencing was performed on blood. The receptors shown here come from a woman in her twenties or thirties in good health. CDR3s include the opening cysteine and the closing phenylalanine or tryptophan. Fields, in order: clone size, V gene, J gene, D gene, CDR3 DNA, CDR3 protein. A D gene is named only where the DNA matches it firmly. Where a row states a size, it is once, few, many or the class of an expanded clone; other rows omit it.

.,TRBV12-3/TRBV12-4,TRBJ1-6,.,TGTGCCAGCAGTTCTACCCCGGGGAGGGTCCGGGGGGATAATTCACCCCTCCACTTT,CASSSTPGRVRGDNSPLHF
.,TRBV6-2/TRBV6-3,TRBJ1-1,.,TGTGCCAGCAGCTCCGTCCGGGACCTAACTCTGGGCACTGAAGCTTTCTTT,CASSSVRDLTLGTEAFF
.,TRBV2,TRBJ2-2,TRBD1,TGTGCCAGCAGCCCCGGGACAGGGTCCGCCGGGGAGCTGTTTTTT,CASSPGTGSAGELFF
.,TRBV9,TRBJ2-5,TRBD2,TGTGCCAGCAGCCTTGGAGGAGGCGGGACTATCCAAGAGACCCAGTACTTC,CASSLGGGGTIQETQYF
.,TRBV7-2,TRBJ2-3,.,TGTGCCAGCAGCTTAGCCGGGACCCGCACAGATACGCAGTATTTT,CASSLAGTRTDTQYF
few,TRBV12-3/TRBV12-4,TRBJ1-2,.,TGTGCCAGCAGTTACACACGGAACTATGGCTACACCTTC,CASSYTRNYGYTF
many,TRBV9,TRBJ2-3,.,TGTGCCAGCAGCGTAGGGACGACCGATACGCAGTATTTT,CASSVGTTDTQYF
.,TRBV5-4,TRBJ1-1,.,TGTGCCAGCAGCTTACGAGGGGGGGCTGAAGCTTTCTTT,CASSLRGGAEAFF
.,TRBV7-8,TRBJ1-4,TRBD1,TGTGCCAGCAGCTTAGTAAAGGGGGCAAAAGAAAAACTGTTTTTT,CASSLVKGAKEKLFF
few,TRBV5-5,TRBJ2-5,.,TGTGCCAGCAGCGCCCAAACAGAGACCCAGTACTTC,CASSAQTETQYF
.,TRBV9,TRBJ2-1,.,TGTGCCAGCAGCCCCCGAACGGATTCCTACAATGAGCAGTTCTTC,CASSPRTDSYNEQFF
.,TRBV9,TRBJ2-2,.,TGTGCCAGCAGCGTCGACGTGGGCGGGGAGCTGTTTTTT,CASSVDVGGELFF
few,TRBV29-1,TRBJ1-1,.,TGCAGCGTAGGGGGGGCCCGGCGGGGCACTGAAGCTTTCTTT,CSVGGARRGTEAFF
.,TRBV5-5,TRBJ2-2,.,TGTGCCAGCAGCTCTCTCCCTTCTTGGCACACCGGGGAGCTGTTTTTT,CASSSLPSWHTGELFF
few,TRBV7-9,TRBJ2-1,.,TGTGCCAGCAGCGTCTTCGGACTATCCCCCAATGAGCAGTTCTTC,CASSVFGLSPNEQFF
many,TRBV29-1,TRBJ2-3,.,TGCAGCGTTCAGAGCGGTCGGGAGATCTTCAGGGCAGATACGCAGTATTTT,CSVQSGREIFRADTQYF
.,TRBV5-6,TRBJ2-2,TRBD1,TGTGCCAGCAGTCGCACGGGACAGGGGAGGGCCGGGGAGCTGTTTTTT,CASSRTGQGRAGELFF
few,TRBV20-1,TRBJ1-5,.,TGCAGTGCTATCCTCAAAGAGCGGGTACCAAATCAGCCCCAGCATTTT,CSAILKERVPNQPQHF
.,TRBV11-2,TRBJ2-5,.,TGTGCCAGCAGCTTAGATCCTCCAGACGAGACCCAGTACTTC,CASSLDPPDETQYF
.,TRBV7-9,TRBJ2-7,.,TGTGCCAGCAGCCTCAACTGTGAGCAGTACTTC,CASSLNCEQYF
few,TRBV29-1,TRBJ2-1,.,TGCAGCGTTGGGAGGGGCTACGATGAGCAGTTCTTC,CSVGRGYDEQFF
.,TRBV9,TRBJ1-1,.,TGTGCCAGCAGCCTCGACGCACAGACGAACACTGAAGCTTTCTTT,CASSLDAQTNTEAFF
many,TRBV20-1,TRBJ2-7,.,TGCAGTGCTACTTACTTTGGGCAGGGAATCTACGAGCAGTACTTC,CSATYFGQGIYEQYF
.,TRBV24-1,TRBJ2-1,.,TGTGCCACCAGTGATGTTTACCTTGATGAGCAGTTCTTC,CATSDVYLDEQFF
.,TRBV20-1,TRBJ2-5,TRBD1,TGCAGTGCTAGAGGACAGGGTTGGGAGACCCAGTACTTC,CSARGQGWETQYF
.,TRBV4-1,TRBJ2-1,TRBD1,TGCGCCAGCAGCCGTCCTCCGGCAGGGGGTTTTGGTGAGCAGTTCTTC,CASSRPPAGGFGEQFF
.,TRBV12-3/TRBV12-4,TRBJ2-3,.,TGTGCCAGCAGTTTAGCGCAGAGGGATACGCAGTATTTT,CASSLAQRDTQYF
.,TRBV6-2/TRBV6-3,TRBJ2-1,.,TGTGCCAGCAGTTCAATTAGGGCCACTGGCGATGTGGTAAACAGGTTCTTC,CASSSIRATGDVVNRFF
once,TRBV20-1,TRBJ2-5,.,TGCAGTGCTAGAGCCTCGTTGGAGACCCGGTACTTC,CSARASLETRYF
few,TRBV28,TRBJ2-5,TRBD2,TGTGCCAGCAAAGAGACTAGCGGAAACATAGAGACCCAGTACTTC,CASKETSGNIETQYF
.,TRBV13,TRBJ2-7,.,TGTGCCAGCAGCCACTCGGTCAGCGTTCCCTACGAGCAGTACTTC,CASSHSVSVPYEQYF
few,TRBV2,TRBJ2-5,.,TGTGCCAGCAGTTGGTCCAAGGAGGGGACCCAGTACTTC,CASSWSKEGTQYF
many,TRBV20-1,TRBJ2-1,.,TGCAGTGCTAGAGACCGGGGGGAGCAGTTCTTC,CSARDRGEQFF
.,TRBV5-1,TRBJ1-2,.,TGCGCCAGCAGGGAAAGGTATGATGGCTACACCTTC,CASRERYDGYTF
.,TRBV6-6,TRBJ2-1,TRBD2,TGTGCCAGCAGTTACGGGGGACTAGCCCACAATGAGCAGTTCTTC,CASSYGGLAHNEQFF
.,TRBV2,TRBJ1-2,.,TGTGCCAGCAAACAACAGGGCGGTGGGGGCTACACCTTC,CASKQQGGGGYTF
.,TRBV27,TRBJ2-1,TRBD1,TGTGCCAGCAGTTTATTCTCAGGGGGAAATGAGCAGTTCTTC,CASSLFSGGNEQFF
.,TRBV28,TRBJ2-7,TRBD1,TGTGCCAGCAAGGGACAGGTCTACGAGCAGTACTTC,CASKGQVYEQYF
.,TRBV3-1,TRBJ2-5,.,TGTGCCAGCAGCGCGTTAGGGCGTAAAGGAGAGACCCAGTACTTC,CASSALGRKGETQYF
.,TRBV9,TRBJ2-3,TRBD2,TGTGCCAGCAGCCCATGGACTAGCGGTCTCAGCACAGATACGCAGTATTTT,CASSPWTSGLSTDTQYF
.,TRBV1,TRBJ2-1,.,TGCACCAGCAGTTGGGACTCCAATGAGCAGTTCTTC,CTSSWDSNEQFF
.,TRBV20-1,TRBJ2-7,TRBD1,TGCAGGGCTAGTTGGACAGGGCCCGAGCAGTACTTC,CRASWTGPEQYF
few,TRBV13,TRBJ1-2,TRBD1,TGTGCCAGCAGCGCGGAAGGGACAGGGGTAAATGGCTACACCTTC,CASSAEGTGVNGYTF
.,TRBV9,TRBJ2-1,TRBD2,TGTGCCGGCAGCCCCCAGGTAGCGGGAAGCGGTGAGCAGTTCTTC,CAGSPQVAGSGEQFF
few,TRBV3-1,TRBJ2-7,.,TGTGCCAAACGATGGAAATCGGTAACCTACGAGCAGTACTTC,CAKRWKSVTYEQYF
.,TRBV6-2/TRBV6-3,TRBJ2-7,.,TGTGCCAGCAGTCCCCGAGGCAGGGGGGCCCCCTACGAGCAGTACTTC,CASSPRGRGAPYEQYF
few,TRBV10-1,TRBJ2-7,TRBD1,TGCGCCAGCAGTGAGAAACAGGGGTCCTACGAGCAGTACTTC,CASSEKQGSYEQYF
.,TRBV12-3/TRBV12-4,TRBJ1-1,.,TGTGCCAGCAGGTACAGGGCTGGGGGTGAAGCTTTCTTT,CASRYRAGGEAFF
.,TRBV10-3,TRBJ1-2,.,TGTGCCTCGACGGGCTTAACTAACTATGGCTACACCTTC,CASTGLTNYGYTF
many,TRBV20-1,TRBJ2-3,.,TGCAGTGCTAGAGATCGGGCGGGCTTCACAGATACGCAGTATTTT,CSARDRAGFTDTQYF
.,TRBV9,TRBJ2-7,TRBD1,TGTGCCAGCCGGGGAAGGACAGGGAGAGACTCGACATTATCCGAGCAGTACTTC,CASRGRTGRDSTLSEQYF
.,TRBV5-4,TRBJ1-2,TRBD1,TGTGCCAGCACCTGGGACAGGGAGAACTATGGCTACACCTTC,CASTWDRENYGYTF
.,TRBV5-1,TRBJ2-7,.,TGCGCCAGCAGCTTGGAGGGGCAGCCCGCCTACGAGCAGTACTTC,CASSLEGQPAYEQYF
.,TRBV9,TRBJ2-5,.,TGTGCCAGCAGCGGGAAGACAGGCGGGAGTGGAGAGACCCAGTACTTC,CASSGKTGGSGETQYF
.,TRBV5-1,TRBJ2-1,.,TGCGCCAGCAGCTTGGCCCCGGGGAAGGGTGAGCAGTTCTTC,CASSLAPGKGEQFF
few,TRBV3-1,TRBJ2-1,.,TGTGCCAGCAGCCAAGAAGGGTCCCCCGACGAGCAGTTCTTC,CASSQEGSPDEQFF
few,TRBV20-1,TRBJ2-1,TRBD2,TGCAGTGCTAGTGAACTAGCGGGGGCCACCTACAATGAGCAGTTCTTC,CSASELAGATYNEQFF
few,TRBV15,TRBJ1-2,.,TGTGCCACCAGCAGAGGCCAGCCTTCCCCCGGGGTAGGCTACACCTTC,CATSRGQPSPGVGYTF
.,TRBV7-8,TRBJ1-5,TRBD1,TGTGCCAGCAGCTTATTGCCCGGGACAGGCAATCAGCCCCAGCATTTT,CASSLLPGTGNQPQHF